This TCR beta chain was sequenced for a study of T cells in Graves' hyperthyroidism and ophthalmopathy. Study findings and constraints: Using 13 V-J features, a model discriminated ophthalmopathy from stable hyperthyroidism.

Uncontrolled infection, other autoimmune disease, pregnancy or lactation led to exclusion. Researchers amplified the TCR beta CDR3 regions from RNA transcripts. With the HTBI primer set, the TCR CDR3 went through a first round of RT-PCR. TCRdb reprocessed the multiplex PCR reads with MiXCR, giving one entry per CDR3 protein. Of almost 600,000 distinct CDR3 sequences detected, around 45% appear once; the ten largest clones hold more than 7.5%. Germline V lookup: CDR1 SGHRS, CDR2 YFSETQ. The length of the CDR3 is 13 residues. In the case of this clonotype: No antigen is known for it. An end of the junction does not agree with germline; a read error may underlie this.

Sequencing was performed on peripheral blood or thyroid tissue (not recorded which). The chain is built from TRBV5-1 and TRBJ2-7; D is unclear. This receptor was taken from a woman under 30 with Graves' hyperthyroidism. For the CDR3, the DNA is TGTGCCAGCAGCTTGGTCGGGTGGGGCGAGCAGTACTTC. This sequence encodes CASSLVGWGEQYF.